Shown below are 17 T cell receptor beta chains from a single sample sequenced in a study of T-cell memory formation after mild COVID-19. TCRdb reanalysed the 5' RACE reads using MiXCR and keeps one entry per CDR3 protein. In the table there are about 150,000 distinct CDR3 sequences, about 14% of which are singletons. Sequencing was carried out using PBMCs or a T cell subset sorted from them (not recorded which). The receptors were sampled from an adult woman who had mild COVID-19 (a few samples of this study predate the infection). Cell type and time point are not known.

This chain joins TRBV14 and TRBJ1-2, with D perhaps TRBD1 (5 bases). Germline assignment: CDR1 SGHDN and CDR2 FVKESK. This CDR3 has 12 amino acids. V lost 4 bases, J lost 6 bases, and 9 bases lay in between. CDR3 bases: TGTGCCAGCAGCCGGGGGGGAAATGGCTACACCTTC. Protein product: CASSRGGNGYTF.

This clonotype has more than one count but fewer than ten. The junction differs from germline at one of its ends, possibly a read error. The V call is TRBV7-6, the J call TRBJ2-1, with D tentatively TRBD1 (6 bases). The germline V gene encodes CDR1 SGHVS and CDR2 FNYEAQ. The CDR3 consists of 11 residues. CDR3 in amino acids: CVQGGWNEQFF. The CDR3, as DNA: TGCGTACAGGGCGGATGGAATGAGCAGTTCTTC.

The chain uses TRBV20-1 and TRBJ2-7; TRBD1 matches 8 bases. Germline CDR1 and CDR2: DFQATT and SNEGSKA (reference sequence). J lost 0 bases, V lost 0 bases, and 13 bases had no gene match. This CDR3 spans 18 amino acids. CDR3 DNA sequence: TGCAGTGCTAGAGATCTTGGACAGGGACCTGAAAGCTCCTACGAGCAGTACTTC. Residues: CSARDLGQGPESSYEQYF.

The chain carries TRBV7-6 and TRBJ2-2; perhaps TRBD2 as D (5 bases). Trimming took 1 base from V and 3 from J, leaving 6 bases between them. The CDR3 runs 14 residues. Germline CDR1 is SGHVS and CDR2 is FNYEAQ. CDR3 DNA sequence: TGTGCCAGCAGCTTAGGGAGGCACACCGGGGAGCTGTTTTTT. Amino acids: CASSLGRHTGELFF.

This clonotype appeared many times. The chain employs TRBV5-1 and TRBJ2-7, with 7 bases identical to TRBD1. J was trimmed by 3 bases and V by 4 bases; bases with no gene match: 4. The CDR3 is 13 amino acids. Germline CDR1 is SGHRS and CDR2 is YFSETQ. DNA for the CDR3: TGCGCCAGCAGCCCAACAGGGGTCTACGAGCAGTACTTC. Translation: CASSPTGVYEQYF.

The rearrangement links TRBV12-3 or TRBV12-4 to TRBJ2-5; tentatively, D is TRBD1 or TRBD2 (5 bases each). The CDR3 consists of 16 residues. Trimming left V 5 bases short and J 5 bases short, with 21 bases between. The CDR3 here is CASSPVRGAARETQYF. The CDR3 bases are TGTGCCAGCAGTCCCGTGCGAGGGGCCGCGAGGGAGACCCAGTACTTC.

The rearrangement links TRBV12-3 or TRBV12-4 to TRBJ2-5; possibly TRBD1 or TRBD2 for D (5 bases each). V was pared by 5 bases and J by 4 bases, with 11 bases between. CDR3 size: 13 residues. The CDR3 sequence is CASSGTRGETQYF. CDR3 nucleotide sequence: TGTGCCAGCAGTGGCACGAGGGGAGAGACCCAGTACTTC.

Here the CDR3 DNA reads TGTGCCAGCATGAGGCAGCCCTATGGCTACACCTTC. This sequence encodes CASMRQPYGYTF. The V and J genes are TRBV6-2 or TRBV6-3 and TRBJ1-2; unclear D gene. V lost 7 bases to trimming and J lost 4 bases, with 10 bases between them. There are 12 residues in the CDR3. In germline, CDR1 is MNHEY, CDR2 SVGEGT.

This clonotype was seen only a few times. This chain's CDR3 is CASSRRLGGAENEQFF. Here the CDR3 DNA reads TGTGCCAGCAGCCGCCGGTTGGGGGGCGCAGAGAATGAGCAGTTCTTC. The chain has TRBV4-2 and TRBJ2-1, with D perhaps being TRBD1 or TRBD2 (6 bases each). Germline V gives CDR1 LGHNA, CDR2 YNFKEQ. Trimming took 4 bases from V and 7 from J, leaving 20 bases between them. There are 16 residues in the CDR3.

As to this clonotype: At one of its ends the junction is not consistent with the germline gene, which may arise from a read error. J is TRBJ1-1 and V is TRBV25-1, with 7 bases aligning to TRBD1. This CDR3 is built from 14 residues. Germline V gene lookup returns CDR1 MGHDK and CDR2 SYGVNS. CDR3 residues: CASSRTGDSTEAFF. The CDR3 nucleotides read TGTGCCAGCAGCCGGACAGGAGACAGCACTGAGGCTTTCTTT.

The chain combines TRBV12-3 or TRBV12-4 with TRBJ2-5; TRBD2 agrees at 10 bases. This CDR3 comprises 15 residues. Trimming removed 3 bases from V and 6 bases from J; junction bases left unmatched: 7. CDR3 region: CASSFLDSGGKTQYF. CDR3 coding DNA: TGTGCCAGCAGTTTCCTTGATAGCGGGGGGAAGACCCAGTACTTC.

This sequence joins TRBV12-3 or TRBV12-4 and TRBJ2-1; the D call may be TRBD1 or TRBD2 (5 bases each). The CDR3 spans 14 residues. Trimming removed 6 bases at V and 1 base at J, with 10 bases between. Here the CDR3 reads CASSRDVSYNEQFF. The CDR3 DNA follows: TGTGCCAGCAGCAGGGACGTATCCTACAATGAGCAGTTCTTC.

This clonotype was counted at least ten times. The CDR3 DNA sequence: TGTGCCAGCAGCGACCGAACGAACACCGGGGAGCTGTTTTTT. It translates to CASSDRTNTGELFF. V and J are TRBV12-3 or TRBV12-4 and TRBJ2-2; D not certain. This CDR3 contains 14 residues. V dropped 6 bases and J dropped 0 bases, with 8 bases sitting between them.

This clonotype was seen a few times. This sequence joins TRBV7-8 and TRBJ2-7; TRBD1 aligns across 11 bases. Germline CDR1 SGHVS, CDR2 FQNEAQ. This CDR3 contains 17 residues. The V segment lost 1 base and the J segment 1 base; nucleotides outside the gene matches: 6. The CDR3 nucleotides are TGTGCCAGCAGCTTAGGGACAGGGGGCACTTTATCCTACGAGCAGTACTTC. Its translation is CASSLGTGGTLSYEQYF.

The rearrangement uses TRBV6-1 and TRBJ2-3; 8 nucleotides line up with TRBD2. CDR3 length: 14 amino acids. V dropped 6 bases and J dropped 3; count of bases not matched to a gene: 5. Germline values: CDR1 MNHNS, CDR2 SASEGT. The CDR3 is CASSQTSATDTQYF. The CDR3 bases are TGTGCCAGCAGCCAGACTAGCGCGACAGATACGCAGTATTTT.

The chain uses TRBV10-3 and TRBJ2-7; 11 positions agree with TRBD1. The CDR3 spans 16 residues. From germline, CDR1 is ENHRY and CDR2 SYGVKD. The trim removed 2 bases at V and 0 bases at J, leaving 3 bases unmatched. The CDR3 bases are TGTGCCATCAGTGAGCTAGGACAGGGGGCCTCCTACGAGCAGTACTTC. Its protein product is CAISELGQGASYEQYF.

This clonotype was seen a handful of times. The chain couples TRBV27 to TRBJ2-1; 12 bases agree with TRBD2. Germline CDR1 reads MNHEY; CDR2 reads SMNVEV (reference sequence). V dropped 1 base and J dropped 8; count of bases not matched to a gene: 6. This CDR3 has 16 amino acids. CDR3 in amino acids: CASSLYGLAGRDEQFF. The CDR3 DNA is TGTGCCAGCAGTTTATATGGACTAGCGGGAAGGGATGAGCAGTTCTTC.